The present TCR beta chain was sequenced within a study of technical replicates of blood from several donors. Losses at the gene ends were 4 bases for V and 7 bases for J; bases not matched to a gene: 15. In germline, CDR1 is SGHRS, CDR2 YFSETQ. The CDR3 is 16 residues long. This clone was detected only once. Method: immunoSEQ multiplex PCR; TCRdb's copy keeps in-frame clones and lacks some. Here the sample spans some 78,000 clones, nearly 95% being singletons. This chain joins TRBV5-1 and TRBJ2-5; 8 bases are shared with TRBD1. The clonotype originates from a human donor in good health. Sequencing was carried out using T cells isolated from PBMCs. DNA of the CDR3: TGCGCCAGCAGCACGGCGGACAGGGTGGGGTTATGGACCCAGTACTTC. This translates into CASSTADRVGLWTQYF.